This TCR beta chain was profiled in a study of blood T cell repertoires in COVID-19. Using immunoSEQ multiplex PCR, the repertoire was profiled, and TCRdb retains in-frame clones only, with some absent. The top ten clones hold 3.5% to 4.5% of a sample with fewer than 150,000 clones, around 87% of them seen once. In germline, CDR1 is LGHNA, CDR2 YNFKEQ. V lost 0 bases and J lost 6; bases outside the gene matches: 11. There are 17 residues in the CDR3. The receptor was isolated from a woman aged 60-75 years with COVID-19, enrolled during active disease. The rearrangement links TRBV4-2 to TRBJ2-3; 8 bases are a match to TRBD2. Sequenced sample: peripheral blood. CDR3 sequence (DNA): TGTGCCAGCAGCCAAGATTTATTCGGGGGGGGCCGGGATACGCAGTATTTT. Its translation: CASSQDLFGGGRDTQYF.